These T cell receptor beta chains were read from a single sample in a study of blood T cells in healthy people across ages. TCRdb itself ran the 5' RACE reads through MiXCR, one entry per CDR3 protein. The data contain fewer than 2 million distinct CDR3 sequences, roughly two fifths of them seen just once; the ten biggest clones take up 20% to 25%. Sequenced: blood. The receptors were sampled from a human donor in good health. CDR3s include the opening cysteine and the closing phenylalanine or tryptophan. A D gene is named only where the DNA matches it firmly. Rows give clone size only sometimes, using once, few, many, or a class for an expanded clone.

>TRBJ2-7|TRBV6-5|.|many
TGTGCCAGCAGTTACTCTCCGACAGGCTACGAGCAGTACTTC
CASSYSPTGYEQYF
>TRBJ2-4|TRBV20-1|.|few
TGCAGTGCTAGAGATAAGGGGCAGGTGTATTACAACGAGCGGTACTTC
CSARDKGQVYYNERYF
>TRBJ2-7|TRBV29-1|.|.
TGCAGCGTTGAAGTCAGAGGTTACTACGAGCAGTACTTC
CSVEVRGYYEQYF
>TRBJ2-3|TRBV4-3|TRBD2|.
TGCGCCAGCAGCCAAGATGGCCTAGCGGGGGGGCTAGATACGCAGTATTTT
CASSQDGLAGGLDTQYF
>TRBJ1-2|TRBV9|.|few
TGTGCCAGCAGCGTAGTGGGGCAGTCCTATGGCTACACCTTC
CASSVVGQSYGYTF
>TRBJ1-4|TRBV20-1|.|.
TGCAGTGCCCTCATGGGAGGGGGTCGTGAAAAACTGTTTTTT
CSALMGGGREKLFF
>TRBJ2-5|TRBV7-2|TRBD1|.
TGTGCCAGCAGTAATCGACAGGGGGCCAGAGAGCAGTACTTC
CASSNRQGAREQYF
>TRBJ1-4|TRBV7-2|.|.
TGTGCCAGCAGCTCCAACAGAGCAACTAATGAAAAACTGTTTTTT
CASSSNRATNEKLFF
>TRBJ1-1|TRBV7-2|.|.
TGTGCCAGCAGCTTATTTGGAGGGGCCCCGAACACTGAAGCTTTCTTT
CASSLFGGAPNTEAFF
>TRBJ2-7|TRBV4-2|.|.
TGTGCCAGCAGCCCAGTCACAGGGTTCGAGCAGTACTTC
CASSPVTGFEQYF
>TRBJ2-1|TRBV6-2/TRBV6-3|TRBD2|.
TGTGCCAGCAGTACCAGACTAGCGGGGGTGGATGAGCAGTTCTTC
CASSTRLAGVDEQFF
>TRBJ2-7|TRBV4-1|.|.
TGCGCCAGCAGCCAAGCACCTTTCGAGTCCCACGAGCAGTACTTC
CASSQAPFESHEQYF
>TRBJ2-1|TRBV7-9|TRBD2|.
TGTGCCAGCAGCTCCGAGCGGGGGCGTGGAAGGCTTAAGCAGTTCTTC
CASSSERGRGRLKQFF
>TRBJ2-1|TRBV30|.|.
TGTGCCTGGATGGGGGGTCATGAGCAGTTCTTC
CAWMGGHEQFF
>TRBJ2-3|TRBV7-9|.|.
TGTGCCAGCAGCCCCAGGCCAACCACAGATACGCAGTATTTT
CASSPRPTTDTQYF
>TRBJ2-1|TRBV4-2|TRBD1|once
TGTGCCAGCAGCCAAGGTGGACAGGGGATCCATGAGCAGTTCTTC
CASSQGGQGIHEQFF
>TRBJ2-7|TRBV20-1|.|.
TGCAGTGCTAGAGATGCGGCAGTCCTAAGCTACGAGCAGTACTTC
CSARDAAVLSYEQYF
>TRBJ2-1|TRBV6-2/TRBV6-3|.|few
TGTGCCAGCAGTTACCCAGACCCCTACAATGAGCAGTTCTTC
CASSYPDPYNEQFF
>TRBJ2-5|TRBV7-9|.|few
TGTGCCAGCAGCCGCGGGGACCGGAGAGAGACCCAGTACTTC
CASSRGDRRETQYF
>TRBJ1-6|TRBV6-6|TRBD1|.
TGTGCCAGCAGGGACGGACAGGTACCCTATAATTCACCCCTCCATTTT
CASRDGQVPYNSPLHF
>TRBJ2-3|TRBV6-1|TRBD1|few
TGTGCCAGCAGTGAAGCGATGGGACAGGGCACAGATACGCAGTATTTT
CASSEAMGQGTDTQYF
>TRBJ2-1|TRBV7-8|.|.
TGTGCCAGCAGCTTAGCGGGGACCCAGTTCTTC
CASSLAGTQFF
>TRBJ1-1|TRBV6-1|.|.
TGTGCCAGCAGGGTTTATCAGGGGAACACTGAAGCTTTCTTT
CASRVYQGNTEAFF
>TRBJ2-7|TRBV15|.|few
TGTGCCACCAGCCCCGACAGGGAGGGATTGAACGAGCAGTACTTC
CATSPDREGLNEQYF
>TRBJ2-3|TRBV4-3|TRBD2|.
TGCGCCAGCAGCCCCTGGGGGGGGAGGGCTGAATCGGAAGATACGCAGTATTTT
CASSPWGGRAESEDTQYF
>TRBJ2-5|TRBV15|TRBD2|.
TGTGCCACCAGCAGAGCGTCTAGCGGGAGGGAGACCCAGTACTTC
CATSRASSGRETQYF
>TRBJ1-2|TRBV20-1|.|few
TGCAGTGCTATAGAGGGGGGCGCGTACTATGGCTACACCTTC
CSAIEGGAYYGYTF
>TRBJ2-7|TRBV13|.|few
TGTGCCAGCAGCTGGGGGCCCATCAAAGGGCAGTACTTC
CASSWGPIKGQYF
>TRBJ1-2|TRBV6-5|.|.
TGTGCCAGCAGTTACTATTCAGGACAGAATGGCTACACCTTC
CASSYYSGQNGYTF
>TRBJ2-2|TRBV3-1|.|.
TGTGCCAGCAGCCAAAACAGGGTCACCGGGGAGCTGTTTTTT
CASSQNRVTGELFF
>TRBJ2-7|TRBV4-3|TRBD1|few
TGCGCCAGCAGCCGACGACAGGGATTCAGGGACGAGCAGTACTTC
CASSRRQGFRDEQYF
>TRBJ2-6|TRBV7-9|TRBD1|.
TGTGCCAGCAGCAGTAGGACAGGCCAACTCTCTGGGGCCGACGTCCTGACTTTC
CASSSRTGQLSGADVLTF
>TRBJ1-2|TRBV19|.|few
TGTGCCAGTGGCTCTGGGGGCTACACCTTC
CASGSGGYTF
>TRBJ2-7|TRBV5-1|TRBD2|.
TGCGCCAGCAGAAGACTTCAGCGGGGGGACTCCTACGAGCAGTACTTC
CASRRLQRGDSYEQYF
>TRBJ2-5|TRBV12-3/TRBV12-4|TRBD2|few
TGTGCCAGCAGTTTCTTCCCCCTTCGGACTAGCCAACCAGGAGAGACCCAGTACTTC
CASSFFPLRTSQPGETQYF
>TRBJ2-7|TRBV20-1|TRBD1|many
TGCAGTGCTAGCCGGACAGGCGAAGTCTACGAGCAGTACTTC
CSASRTGEVYEQYF
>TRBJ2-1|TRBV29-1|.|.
TGCAGCGCTGGCCCGGGGGGCTCAAACAATGAGCAGTTCTTC
CSAGPGGSNNEQFF
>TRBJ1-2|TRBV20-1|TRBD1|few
TGCAGTGCTAGAGATTGGGACAGGGGGCCCCAAGATGGCTACACCTTC
CSARDWDRGPQDGYTF